The clone carrying this TCR beta chain was counted only a few times. What it recognizes is unknown. Within the sample, other DNA sequences also encode this same CDR3. Libraries were prepared by immunoSEQ multiplex PCR; TCRdb keeps only in-frame clonotypes and omits some of them. This table holds millions of clones, roughly 96% found once. This record comes from a study of shared clonotypes between healthy human individuals. Study findings and constraints: A few donors showed sharing of 4.5% to 6% of naive CD4 clonotypes. A generally larger estimated richness was seen in naive subsets than in memory subsets. Among donors, sharing of clonotypes was expected to be affected by sequencing depth.

CD45RA-negative memory and CD45RA+ naive subsets were split from the CD4+ cells. The CDR3 has 12 amino acids. Trimming pared 4 bases from V and 4 bases from J, leaving 7 bases between. From germline, CDR1 is SGHRS and CDR2 YFSETQ. The TCR originated in a man aged 18-30 years in good health. This chain uses TRBV5-1 with TRBJ2-3; perhaps TRBD2 as D (5 bases). The specimen sequenced was naive CD4+ T cells sorted from blood. Regarding subset: CD45RA+ positively selected. The CDR3 sequence is CASSPEADTQYF. The CDR3 region has the DNA TGCGCCAGCAGCCCGGAGGCAGATACGCAGTATTTT.